The clone carrying this T cell receptor beta chain occurred once. The antigen remains unidentified. The entry originates in a study of cytomegalovirus exposure and HLA in healthy donors. Overall study findings and caveats: Most subjects had HLA-A and HLA-B alleles reportedly predicted accurately by TCR beta sequences. Reportedly, a later analysis found an Asian-associated ancestry cluster had fewer N-insertions than the roughly 670-donor mean.

The CDR3 spans 13 residues. CDR1 and CDR2 (germline): SGHTA, FQGNSA. The V gene lost 5 bases and the J gene lost 2 bases, with 9 bases spanning the gap. In the PCR, 60 Vbeta and 13 Jbeta primers were used. Method: immunoSEQ multiplex PCR; TCRdb's copy keeps in-frame clones and lacks some. This table holds approximately 97,000 clones, 75% to 80% found once. The sequence was collected from a male donor in good health and CMV-seropositive. J is TRBJ1-2 and V is TRBV7-2; a weak D match, TRBD1 (5 bases). The material sequenced was PBMCs. The chain's CDR3 is CASSKDTNYGYTF. The CDR3 DNA reads TGTGCCAGCAGCAAGGACACAAACTATGGCTACACCTTC.